Shown below are 21 T cell receptor beta chains from a single sample sequenced in a study of CD8+ T cells in alopecia areata. The treatment here: oral pan-JAK inhibitor, 5-10 mg twice daily. RNA was isolated and reverse transcribed to cDNA, the sequencing template. Here immunoSEQ multiplex PCR was the method, and the copy in TCRdb shows in-frame clones only, minus some. Of around 190,000 clones in the sample, around 66% were seen once. This specimen consisted of CD4+ T cells sorted from blood, obtained at week 4, from a patient treated with tofacitinib. The receptors come from a human donor with alopecia areata.

The chain recombines TRBV29-1 with TRBJ1-2; 10 positions match TRBD1. This CDR3 is 13 amino acids long. Trimming took 0 bases from V and 7 from J; bases not matched to a gene: 2. Germline CDR1 is SQVTM and CDR2 is ANQGSEA. In DNA form, the CDR3 reads TGCAGCGTTGAAGATGACAGGGGGCCTGGCTACACCTTC. Translating gives CSVEDDRGPGYTF.

The rearrangement uses TRBV18 and TRBJ1-1; D gene ambiguous. The CDR3 has 13 amino acids. V gave up 1 base and J gave up 1 base, with 4 bases separating them. Germline V gives CDR1 KGHSH, CDR2 LQKENI. The CDR3 here is CASSPQKNTEAFF. CDR3 nucleotides: TGTGCCAGCTCACCACAGAAGAACACTGAAGCTTTCTTT.

V gene TRBV27 combines with J gene TRBJ2-7, with 7 bases aligning to TRBD1. J gave up 9 bases and V 7 bases, and 18 bases lay outside the gene matches. Germline V gene data show CDR1 as MNHEY and CDR2 as SMNVEV (reference sequence). The CDR3 totals 15 residues. The CDR3 loop is CASKERGRLPIVQYF. CDR3 DNA sequence: TGTGCCAGCAAGGAGAGGGGGCGGCTGCCTATCGTGCAGTACTTC.

This chain connects TRBV30 to TRBJ2-5; no clear D gene. There are 13 residues in the CDR3. Trimming took 4 bases from V and 4 from J, leaving 13 bases between them. The germline V gene has CDR1 GTSNPN and CDR2 SVGIG (reference sequence). The CDR3 sequence: CAWTTVGGETQYF. The CDR3, as DNA: TGTGCCTGGACTACGGTGGGCGGAGAGACCCAGTACTTC.

As for this clone: At one boundary the junction diverges from the germline segment, which might be a read error. The genes are TRBV7-7 and TRBJ2-7; TRBD1 matches at 8 bases. The germline V gene has CDR1 SSHAT and CDR2 FNYEAQ (reference sequence). This CDR3 spans 15 amino acids. In DNA, the CDR3 is TGTGCTAGCAGCTTTCGACAGGGGCCCCCCTACGAGCAGTACTTC. It yields the protein CASSFRQGPPYEQYF.

CDR3 sequence (DNA): TGTGCCAGCAGCTTAGCGATCGTAGCGGGGGCTCACTACAATGAGCAGTTCTTC. Protein sequence: CASSLAIVAGAHYNEQFF. The V gene is TRBV7-2, the J gene TRBJ2-1; 9 bases line up with TRBD2. This CDR3 is built from 18 residues. Germline V gene data show CDR1 as SGHTA and CDR2 as FQGNSA. The junction had 9 bases not matched to a gene; V was cut back by 0 bases and J by 3 bases.

The chain has TRBV27 and TRBJ2-4; D possibly corresponds to TRBD1 (5 bases). Germline V gene data show CDR1 as MNHEY and CDR2 as SMNVEV (reference sequence). V was cut by 2 bases and J by 6 bases, with 14 bases left in between. The CDR3 has 15 amino acids. The CDR3: CASSLVPTARNIQYF. CDR3 bases: TGTGCCAGCAGTTTAGTCCCGACAGCGAGAAACATTCAGTACTTC.

The chain links TRBV7-9 to TRBJ1-2; D is undetermined. The CDR3 has 18 amino acids. V was pared by 5 bases and J by 5 bases, with 27 bases between. Germline CDR1 SEHNR, CDR2 FQNEAQ (reference sequence). The CDR3 nucleotides read TGTGCCAGCAGCCCAATCCTGATATCTCAGCTTAAGGAGTATGGCTACACCTTC. Its protein is CASSPILISQLKEYGYTF.

The chain combines TRBV27 with TRBJ1-2; unclear D gene. From germline, CDR1 is MNHEY and CDR2 SMNVEV (reference sequence). The CDR3 consists of 14 residues. V dropped 5 bases and J dropped 4 bases, with 14 bases sitting between them. The chain's CDR3 is CASSLKREVYGYTF. Here the CDR3 DNA reads TGTGCCAGCAGTCTCAAGAGGGAAGTCTATGGCTACACCTTC.

V usage is TRBV7-9 and J usage is TRBJ1-5, with D possibly matching TRBD1 (6 bases). Germline loops: CDR1 SEHNR, CDR2 FQNEAQ (reference sequence). This CDR3 comprises 12 residues. Trimming left V 8 bases short and J 4 bases short, with 9 bases between. This chain's CDR3 is CASGQGNQPQHF. The DNA for the CDR3 is TGTGCCAGCGGGCAGGGGAATCAGCCCCAGCATTTT.

CDR3 region: CSVESRSQETQYF. The CDR3 DNA is TGCAGCGTAGAGAGCAGGTCGCAAGAGACCCAGTACTTC. The chain joins TRBV29-1 to TRBJ2-5; D is undetermined. The CDR3 contains 13 residues. Germline CDR1 SQVTM, CDR2 ANQGSEA. Trimming took off 6 bases at V and 2 bases at J, with 13 bases between the two ends. Together with reference TRBV29-1 and TRBJ2-5, the CDR3 gives the full variable domain: SAVISQKPSRDICQRGTSLTIQCQVDSQVTMMFWYRQQPGQSLTLIATANQGSEATYESGFVIDKFPISRPNLTFSTLTVSNMSPEDSSIYLCSVESRSQETQYFGPGTRLLVL.

This chain links TRBV4-2 with TRBJ2-2; D uncertain. This CDR3 comprises 13 residues. The V gene lost 4 bases and the J gene lost 2 bases, with 5 bases spanning the gap. The V gene's germline CDR1 is LGHNA and CDR2 YNFKEQ. CDR3 region: CASSRSNTGELFF. CDR3 bases: TGTGCCAGCAGCCGAAGCAACACCGGGGAGCTGTTTTTT.

The chain couples TRBV29-1 to TRBJ2-5; D gene uncertain. Germline V gives CDR1 SQVTM, CDR2 ANQGSEA. V lost 7 bases and J 2 bases, leaving 11 bases between the germline ends. The CDR3 spans 12 residues. The CDR3: CSASPLQETQYF. The CDR3 bases are TGCAGCGCCTCCCCCCTACAAGAGACCCAGTACTTC.

The J gene is TRBJ1-6, the V gene TRBV25-1; D gene unclear. The CDR3 consists of 12 residues. V lost 4 bases and J lost 15, with 13 bases in between. CDR1 is MGHDK, CDR2 SYGVNS, per germline. CDR3 region: CASSVGGAVLHF. CDR3 DNA sequence: TGTGCCAGCAGTGTTGGTGGAGCGGTCCTCCACTTT.

This clone was observed once. The chain carries TRBV2 and TRBJ2-7; D is ambiguous. The CDR3 loop spans 12 amino acids. Looked up from germline, CDR1 is SNHLY and CDR2 is FYNNEI. V was shortened by 6 bases and J by 1 base, with 7 bases between the two germline ends. The CDR3 nucleotides read TGTGCCAGCAGCGTCCAGTCCTACGAGCAGTACTTC. It is translated as CASSVQSYEQYF. Supplemented by reference TRBV2 and TRBJ2-7, the full variable domain reads EPEVTQTPSHQVTQMGQEVILRCVPISNHLYFYWYRQILGQKVEFLVSFYNNEISEKSEIFDDQFSVERPDGSNFTLKIRSTKLEDSAMYFCASSVQSYEQYFGPGTRLTVT.

This chain links TRBV6-5 with TRBJ2-1; 12 nucleotides line up with TRBD2. Germline loops: CDR1 MNHEY, CDR2 SVGAGI. The CDR3 has 15 residues. With V trimmed by 5 bases and J by 7 bases, 6 bases remained unmatched. For the CDR3, the DNA is TGTGCCAGCAGTGGACTAGCGGGGACCGGGAATGAGCAGTTCTTC. Translating it yields CASSGLAGTGNEQFF.

V gene TRBV11-2 combines with J gene TRBJ2-7; unclear D gene. V lost 0 bases, J lost 2 bases, and 2 bases lay in between. The CDR3 loop spans 12 amino acids. Per the germline V gene, CDR1 is SGHAT and CDR2 is FQNNGV. The DNA for the CDR3 is TGTGCCAGCAGCTTAGACACCTACGAGCAGTACTTC. This sequence encodes CASSLDTYEQYF.

V is TRBV30 and J is TRBJ1-2; maybe TRBD1 (6 bases). With 4 bases removed from V and 4 bases from J, the gap between germline ends came to 10 bases. The CDR3 extends over 12 amino acids. CDR1 is GTSNPN and CDR2 is SVGIG in the germline V gene (reference sequence). CDR3 sequence: CAWKGGPYGYTF. In DNA form, the CDR3 reads TGTGCCTGGAAAGGGGGTCCCTATGGCTACACCTTC.

This clone was counted only a few times. The V gene is TRBV7-9, the J gene TRBJ2-5; TRBD2 might be the D (5 bases). The CDR3 length is 11 residues. Germline V gene data show CDR1 as SEHNR and CDR2 as FQNEAQ (reference sequence). With 8 bases removed from V and 4 bases from J, the gap between germline ends came to 8 bases. CDR3 sequence: CASGGLETQYF. In DNA form, the CDR3 reads TGTGCCAGCGGAGGCCTAGAGACCCAGTACTTC.

In DNA, the CDR3 is TGCGCCAGCAGTCAAGGTTGTCCTAGTGCCAATGAGCAGTTCTTC. Translating it yields CASSQGCPSANEQFF. The genes are TRBV23-1 and TRBJ2-1; D is undetermined. TRBV23-1 is an open reading frame, and its role is uncertain. The CDR3 consists of 15 residues. V was pared by 2 bases and J by 6 bases, with 14 bases between.

This clone has a handful of counts. The chain has TRBV2 and TRBJ2-5; 10 bases match TRBD2. V lost 6 bases, J lost 6 bases, and 10 bases stayed unmatched. Germline CDR1 SNHLY, CDR2 FYNNEI. The CDR3 runs to 15 residues. The CDR3 region has the DNA TGTGCCAGCAGGCCGAGCGGGGGGGAGATTAAGACCCAGTACTTC. Its translation is CASRPSGGEIKTQYF.